The clone carrying this T cell receptor beta chain was recorded many times. This sample was taken from a study of tumor and adjacent non-tumor tissue in lung cancer. A modified ARM-PCR protocol with three rounds of nested PCR amplified TCRbeta. MiXCR, applied by TCRdb to the multiplex PCR reads, yields one record per CDR3 protein. The profile covers more than 45,000 distinct CDR3 sequences, with 55% to 65% appearing a single time and 30% taken by the ten largest. The template was RNA from unsorted bulk tissue. The normal lung tissue was taken more than 3 cm from the tumor edge. The source material was distant non-tumor lung tissue. The sequence came from a woman in her sixties or seventies with non-small cell lung cancer.

The CDR3 loop reads CASSQELRLTAQETQYF. The CDR3 DNA reads as TGCGCCAGCAGCCAAGAACTCAGACTAACGGCCCAAGAGACCCAGTACTTC. This chain links TRBV4-1 with TRBJ2-5; D possibly corresponds to TRBD2 (5 bases). The V end lost 0 bases, the J end lost 1 base, and 15 bases lay between the germline ends. This CDR3 has 17 residues. Per the germline V gene, CDR1 is MGHRA and CDR2 is YSYEKL.